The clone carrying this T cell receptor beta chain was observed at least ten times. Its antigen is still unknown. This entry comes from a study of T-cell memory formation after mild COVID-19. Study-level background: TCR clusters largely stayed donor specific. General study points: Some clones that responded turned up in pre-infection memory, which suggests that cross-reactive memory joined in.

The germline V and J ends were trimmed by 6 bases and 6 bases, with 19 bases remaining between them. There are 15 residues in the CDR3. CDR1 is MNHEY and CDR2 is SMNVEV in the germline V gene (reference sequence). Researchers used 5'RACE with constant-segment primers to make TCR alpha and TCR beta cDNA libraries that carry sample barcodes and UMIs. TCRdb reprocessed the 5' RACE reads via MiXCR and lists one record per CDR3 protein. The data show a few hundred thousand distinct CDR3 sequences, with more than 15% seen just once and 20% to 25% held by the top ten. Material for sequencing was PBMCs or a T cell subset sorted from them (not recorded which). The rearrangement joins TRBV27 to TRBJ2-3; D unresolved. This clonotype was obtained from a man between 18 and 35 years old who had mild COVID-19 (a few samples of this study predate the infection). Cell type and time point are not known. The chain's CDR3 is CASRLAPRLRDTQYF. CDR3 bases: TGTGCCAGCAGACTCGCCCCTAGATTGAGGGATACGCAGTATTTT.